This T cell receptor (beta chain) was sequenced for a study of cytomegalovirus exposure and HLA in healthy donors (dated by TCRdb to about 2017). Background for the entire study: According to an earlier analysis of a few hundred of the donors, 150 million to 200 million T cells yielded 90 million to 140 million unique TCR beta sequences and about 300 Gb of sequence data. Approximately 330 gigabases of sequencing data and around 85 million unique TCR sequences made up an early release that covered over 550 HLA-typed donors. Among the roughly 400 genotyped donors, more than 70% belonged to the genetic ancestry cluster associated with self-reported Caucasian donors. The study was designed to test whether signatures of past pathogen exposure could be identified by cataloging public T cell receptors. Using immunosequencing, the study profiled T cell repertoires from 550 to 750 subjects and related those repertoires to cytomegalovirus serostatus. Along with the approximately 620-subject first cohort, a separate validation cohort of over a hundred different subjects was used. High-throughput TCR immunosequencing, statistical association of individual TCRs with disease status, and machine learning were combined to predict cytomegalovirus infection status. A later analysis re-analyzed previously published TCR beta repertoires from several hundred donors and added high-resolution HLA genotyping to study TCR occurrence patterns. The later analysis used no new phenotypic data to find candidate immune exposures, relying instead on TCR beta sequences and their occurrence across donors. To decide whether each TCR beta V gene segment behaved as functional or pseudogenic, an earlier analysis of approximately 620 of the donors relied on high-throughput TCR beta sequencing. Alongside the repertoire data, information on donor age, sex, ethnicity and CMV serostatus was compiled. Genome-wide SNP genotypes for about 65% of the 666 donors were used in a later genetic analysis, which treated that subset as a discovery cohort. Every discovery cohort repertoire had been produced on one sequencing platform. Class I and class II HLA loci were covered by the typing at four-digit resolution. The number of typed donors differed by locus: 629-630 for A, B, C, DRB1 and DQB1; approximately 520 for DQA1; 606 for DPA1; and about 470 for DPB1. Because of strong linkage in the cohort, 5 or 6 DR-DQ haplotypes were treated as single units for association and clustering. Across under 500 genotyped donors of the cohort, an average of 235,054 unique TCR beta nucleotide sequences per donor were sequenced, and 15% to 20% of those sequences were non-productive. What the research found in general, with its limitations: In this cohort, only TCR beta chains were sequenced, and detectable features were limited by the absence of alpha or paired-chain data. A cluster of highly shared sequence variants was judged likely to be a technical artifact of the sequencing pipeline. A few of the identified cytomegalovirus-associated TCR beta chains were confirmed in vitro to be specific for cytomegalovirus antigens. The classifier was reported to diagnose cytomegalovirus status with high specificity and sensitivity in both the original cohort and the validation cohort. Because the 87-base-pair reads could not distinguish some IMGT-functional V segments, including TRBV6-2 and TRBV6-3, those segments were excluded. A later genetic analysis associated a missense DCLRE1C variant with V-gene and J-gene trimming of TCR beta chains, and an independent cohort replicated the association. In a later analysis, the rate of TCR association differed among HLA loci, with DRB1 alleles having the most associated TCRs and HLA-C alleles having the fewest. A further reported finding was that TCR beta sequences accurately predicted the HLA-A and HLA-B alleles for most subjects in the first cohort. A later analysis found that HLA-associated TCR beta chains were more clonally expanded and had lower generation probabilities than equally common non-associated chains. At a false discovery rate of 0.05, a later analysis linked roughly 17,000 TCR beta sequences to specific HLA alleles. Sequencing depth was assumed to be roughly uniform across donors in the presence/absence analyses, though that assumption may not hold. A later genetic analysis reported fewer N-insertions in productive TCRs among donors in an Asian-associated ancestry cluster than the approximately 700-donor mean. CMV serostatus was the only immune exposure information available for the cohort. Because counts were too low, about 18 rarely observed V segments, including chromosome 9 orphons, were excluded from the earlier analysis of some 540 of the donors. An earlier analysis of some 590 of the donors showed that most TCR beta V segments appeared in productive rearrangements either about 87% or about 30% of the time, which broadly matched IMGT annotations. Most TCR sequences were seen in very few donors, while some public TCRs were found in many individuals. A later analysis found that most CMV-associated TCR beta chains appeared HLA-restricted, with HLA associations seemingly driven largely by CMV exposure. Correlated functional status among segregating V segments might reflect linkage disequilibrium, but an unknown experimental factor could not be ruled out. Because HLA typing was unavailable for some donors at each locus, only the typed subset was used in association tests. The study gave a list of 150 to 200 TCR beta chains associated with cytomegalovirus. Several of the top co-occurrence clusters appeared to be linked to parvovirus B19, influenza, CMV and Epstein-Barr virus, according to a later analysis. Strong co-occurrence of HLA alleles, especially DR and DQ, made assigning TCR associations to individual alleles difficult. According to the authors, the approach could potentially be generalized to other disease states and immunological phenotypes.

The cohort comprised approximately 700 healthy bone marrow donors. At the time of sampling, every cohort member was nominally healthy, though immune exposures that went unrecorded were likely present. The donor was CMV seropositive and was included in the group of 270 or so seropositive cohort members. A peripheral blood sample was provided by each donor, and peripheral blood mononuclear cells were used for TCR beta sequencing. Genomic DNA extraction from the blood cell samples was performed with the Qiagen DNeasy Blood Extraction Kit. The CDR3 runs 15 residues from the cysteine to the phenylalanine. CDR3 DNA is the only sequence kept; it has 45 bases, read in frame from the first base. According to the germline V gene, CDR1 reads SGHAT and CDR2 reads FQNNGV. V is pruned by 0 bases and J by 8 bases, leaving 4 bases of the junction without a gene match. Libraries were constructed by the immunoSEQ multiplex PCR assay. For the multiplex PCR, a mixture combining 60 forward primers for TCR Vbeta segments and 13 reverse primers for TCR Jbeta segments was used. The CDR3 region of rearranged TCR beta genes was amplified from genomic DNA by a multiplex PCR assay. Amplified TCR beta libraries were sequenced as 87-base-pair reads on the Illumina HiSeq System. From the authors' description of their analysis: Across the 500 to 850 repertoires, a later analysis counted roughly 84 million unique TCR beta chains, some 11 million of which were shared by at least two donors. Raw reads were error-corrected and collapsed into unique sequences by a nearest-neighbor algorithm in which closely related sequences were merged to remove PCR and sequencing errors. To assign V, D and J gene segments, CDR3 sequences were aligned to IMGT reference sequences. For a sequence to be retained, at least a six-nucleotide match to both a V gene segment and a J gene segment was required. Rearrangements were classified as productive when the CDR3 lacked stop codons and remained in frame with V and J, and all other rearrangements were classified as non-productive. CDR3 was defined by IMGT convention, running from the second conserved V-encoded cysteine to the conserved J-encoded phenylalanine. In an earlier analysis of around 540 of the donors, sequences lacking an unambiguous match to a single V gene segment were excluded. In an earlier analysis of about 590 of the donors, a V segment was called functional when productive rearrangements were above 56.7%, and segregating when the standard deviation between donors exceeded 5%. To diagnose cytomegalovirus status from the catalog of TCR beta chain sequences, a statistical classification framework was built. In a later analysis, TCR nucleotide sequences were compared against IMGT/GENE-DB human TR gene sequences so that V and J genes could be assigned. The TCRdist pipeline was used in a later analysis to assign CDR3 sequences and most-parsimonious VDJ recombination scenarios. In a later analysis, each TCR beta chain was defined by its CDR3 amino acid sequence together with its V-gene family, and reads lacking a unique V-gene family were excluded. As a way to deal with suspected cross-contamination and a sequencing artifact, a later analysis dropped hundreds of nucleotide sequences that were highly shared and had low generation probability. In a later analysis, a clonal expansion index for each public chain was calculated from normalized within-repertoire ranks of inferred template counts. In a later analysis, generation probabilities were computed with a VDJ recombination model fitted to out-of-frame rearrangements, and the resulting probabilities were checked against IGoR. Hypergeometric tests were used in a later analysis to score TCR-TCR, TCR-HLA and TCR-CMV co-occurrence, with a repertoire-size bias correction applied to the TCR pairs. A later analysis estimated false discovery rates by permuting HLA or CMV assignments 20 times. In a later analysis, co-occurring TCRs were grouped using DBSCAN, and TCRdist sequence similarity was added for clustering within HLA-allele-positive subsets. For co-occurrence clustering, repertoires with fewer than 30,000 or more than 120,000 public chains were excluded, along with four or five repertoires with anomalous nucleotide sharing. The source is immuneACCESS, and TCRdb retained only in-frame sequences with V and J called. Part of the clones is not carried over; for the studies checked, unresolved V genes explain less than half of this, and the remainder is unexplained. The D gene and trimming were derived from the DNA, and the V and J assignments and clone size from that table. This sample is represented by about 130,000 clones; roughly four fifths of them were singletons. The ten top clones hold approximately 5.6% of the sample.

Concerning this clone itself: Which antigen it targets is not known. The sample holds no much larger clone one base away, and base qualities are not on file.

Specimen: PBMCs. The chain links TRBV11-2 with TRBJ1-4, and TRBD1 aligns with 9 junction nucleotides. The TCR originated in a woman in her forties in good health and CMV-seropositive. The CDR3 reads CASSLEDRGSEKLFF. The DNA sequence is as follows: TGTGCCAGCAGCTTAGAGGACAGGGGAAGCGAAAAACTGTTTTTT. Reference TRBV11-2 and TRBJ1-4 genes cover what lies past the CDR3, so the full variable domain is EAGVAQSPRYKIIEKRQSVAFWCNPISGHATLYWYQQILGQGPKLLIQFQNNGVVDDSQLPKDRFSAERLKGVDSTLKIQPAKLEDSAVYLCASSLEDRGSEKLFFGSGTQLSVL.